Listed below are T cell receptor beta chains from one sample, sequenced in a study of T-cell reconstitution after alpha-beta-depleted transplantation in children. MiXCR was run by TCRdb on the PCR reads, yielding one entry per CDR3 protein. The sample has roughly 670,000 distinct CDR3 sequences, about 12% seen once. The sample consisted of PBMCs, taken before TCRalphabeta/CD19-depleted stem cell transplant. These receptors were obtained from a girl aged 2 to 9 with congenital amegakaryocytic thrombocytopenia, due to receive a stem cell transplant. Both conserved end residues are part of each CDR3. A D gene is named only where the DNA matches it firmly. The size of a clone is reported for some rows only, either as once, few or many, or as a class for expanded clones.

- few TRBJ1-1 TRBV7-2 TGTGCCAGCAGCTTAGTCCCAGGACCCTTGAACACTGAAGCTTTCTTT CASSLVPGPLNTEAFF
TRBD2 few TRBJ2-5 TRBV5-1 TGCGCCAGCAGCCAAAGGACTAGCGGGGAGACCCAGTACTTC CASSQRTSGETQYF
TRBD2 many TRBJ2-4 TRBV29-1 TGCAGCGTGGTGACTAGCGGGTCTTCCCTAGCCAAAAACATTCAGTACTTC CSVVTSGSSLAKNIQYF
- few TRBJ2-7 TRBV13 TGTGCCAGCAGGCGAGCGGGCAACGCCTACGAGCAGTACTTC CASRRAGNAYEQYF
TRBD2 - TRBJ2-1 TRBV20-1 TGCAGTGCTAGACTAGCGGGAGGGTATTTGCAGTTCTTC CSARLAGGYLQFF
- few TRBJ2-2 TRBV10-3 TGTGCCATCAGTCCGACAGACTTCAACACCGGGGAGCTGTTTTTT CAISPTDFNTGELFF
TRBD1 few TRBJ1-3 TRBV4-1 TGCGCCAGCAGCCAAAACAGGGGATCGGGAAACACCATATATTTT CASSQNRGSGNTIYF
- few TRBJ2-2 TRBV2 TGTGCCAGCAGTGAGGCGTTACTGAACACCGGGGAGCTGTTTTTT CASSEALLNTGELFF
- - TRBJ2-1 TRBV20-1 TGCAGTGCTAGAACCCGCCGCCGTGAGCAGTTCTTC CSARTRRREQFF
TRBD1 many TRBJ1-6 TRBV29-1 TGCAGCGTCTTTAGTGGGACAGGGACTTCACCCCTCCACTTT CSVFSGTGTSPLHF
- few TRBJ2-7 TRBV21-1 TGTGCCAGCAGCAAAGGTAGCGGGACTTACGAGCAGTACTTC CASSKGSGTYEQYF
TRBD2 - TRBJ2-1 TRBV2 TGTGCCAGCAGTGCCGCGGGAGGCTCCTACAATGAGCAGTTCTTC CASSAAGGSYNEQFF
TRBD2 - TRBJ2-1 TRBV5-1 TGCGCCAGCAGCCAGGGACTAGCGGGGCATGATGAGCAGTTCTTC CASSQGLAGHDEQFF
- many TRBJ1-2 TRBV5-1 TGCGCCAGCAGCTTGATTTGGGGGCGGTTCTATGGCTACACCTTC CASSLIWGRFYGYTF
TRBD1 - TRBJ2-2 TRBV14 TGTGCCAGCAGCCAACGCCGGGGACAGGGGACAAACACCGGGGAGCTGTTTTTT CASSQRRGQGTNTGELFF
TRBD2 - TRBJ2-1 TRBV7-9 TGTGCCAGCAGCTCTCTAGCGGGAGTCAACAATGAGCAGTTCTTC CASSSLAGVNNEQFF
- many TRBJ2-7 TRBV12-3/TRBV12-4 TGTGCCAGCAGTCAAGCTCCTAAAGACTACGAGCAGTACTTC CASSQAPKDYEQYF
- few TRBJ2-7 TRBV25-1 TGTGCCAGCAGTGCCCGAGGTGCGGCTCCCTCGAGATCCTTC CASSARGAAPSRSF
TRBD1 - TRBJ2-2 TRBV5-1 TGCGCCAGCAGCTCGCCTACCGGGACAGGGCTCACCGGGGAGCTGTTTTTT CASSSPTGTGLTGELFF
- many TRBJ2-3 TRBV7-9 TGTGCCAGCAGTTTCCAAGATACGCAGTATTTT CASSFQDTQYF
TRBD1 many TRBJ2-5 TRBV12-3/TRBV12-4 TGTGCCAGCAGTTTGGACAGGGAAAATGGAGGGACCCAGTACTTC CASSLDRENGGTQYF
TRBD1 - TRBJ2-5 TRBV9 TGTGCCAGCAGCGCCGGACAGGGGATGGAGACCCAGTACTTC CASSAGQGMETQYF
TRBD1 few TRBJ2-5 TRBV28 TGTGCCAGCAGTTTGCGTACCGGGACAGTCACCCGTATCCAAGAGACCCAGTACTTC CASSLRTGTVTRIQETQYF
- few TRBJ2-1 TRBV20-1 TGCAGTGCTAGAGATCGGTTCGCGCAGGAGCAGTTCTTC CSARDRFAQEQFF
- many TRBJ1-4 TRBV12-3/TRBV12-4 TGTGCCAGCAGTTTACGAGGGTGGAATGAAAAACTGTTTTTT CASSLRGWNEKLFF
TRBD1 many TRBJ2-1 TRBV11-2 TGTGCCAGCAGCTTAAACAGGGGGTATGAGCAGTTCTTC CASSLNRGYEQFF
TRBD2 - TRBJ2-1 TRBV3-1 TGTGCCAGCAGCCAAGATTGGGGGGGTGAGCAGTTCTTC CASSQDWGGEQFF
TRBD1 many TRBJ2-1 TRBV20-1 TGCAGTGCTAGAATCTGGGACAGGGAAAGTAGCTCCTACAATGAGCAGTTCTTC CSARIWDRESSSYNEQFF
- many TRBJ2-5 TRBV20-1 TGCAGTGCTAGTATGGGACGGAGATTACAAGAGACCCAGTACTTC CSASMGRRLQETQYF
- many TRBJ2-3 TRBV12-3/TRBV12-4 TGTGCCAGCAGTTTCGAAGGACAGACCACAGATACGCAGTATTTT CASSFEGQTTDTQYF
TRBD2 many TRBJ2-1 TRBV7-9 TGCGCCAGCAGCCAGACTAGCGGGTCCTACAATGAGCAGTTCTTC CASSQTSGSYNEQFF
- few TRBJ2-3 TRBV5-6 TGTGCCAGCAGCTTGGGACGGAGCGATACGCAGTATTTT CASSLGRSDTQYF
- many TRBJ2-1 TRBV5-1 TGCGCCAGCAAACTCGGATTGGCGGGGAATGAGCAGTTCTTC CASKLGLAGNEQFF
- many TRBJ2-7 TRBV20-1 TGCAGTGCCGACCTTCAAGGTTACGAGCAGTACTTC CSADLQGYEQYF
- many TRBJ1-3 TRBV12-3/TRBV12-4 TGTGCCAGCAGTTTTCATGACCTCCCCACCATATATTTT CASSFHDLPTIYF
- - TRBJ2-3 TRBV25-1 TGTGCCAGCAGCCCTACAGTCGGTAGCAAATATGGGGCAGATACGCAGTATTTT CASSPTVGSKYGADTQYF
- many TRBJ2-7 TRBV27 TGTGCCAGCAGCGTAACAGGCTCCTACGAGCAGTACTTC CASSVTGSYEQYF
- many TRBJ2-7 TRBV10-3 TGTGCCATCAACAGGGGCGACGGGAGCAGGTACGAGCAGTACTTC CAINRGDGSRYEQYF
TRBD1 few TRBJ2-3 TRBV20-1 TGCAGTGCTACCAGACAGGGTAGCACAGATACGCAGTATTTT CSATRQGSTDTQYF
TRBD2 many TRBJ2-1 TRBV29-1 TGCAGCGTTGCTGCGGGAGGGTTAAATGAGCAGTTCTTC CSVAAGGLNEQFF